These 17 T cell receptor beta chains were sequenced from one sample in a study of beta chain features in type 1 diabetes. Their target antigens are unknown. Findings of the study overall: In all four CD4+ subsets, TCRB CDR3 length was significantly, moderately reduced in type 1 diabetes.

Every bit of the isolated RNA underwent reverse transcription, so sequencing read expressed TCRB transcripts. Measured with immunoSEQ multiplex PCR; TCRdb has only the in-frame clones, and not every one. Of about 130,000 clones in the sample, approximately 10% were seen once. Sequencing input: central memory CD4+ T cells from blood. The receptors derive from a young man with type 1 diabetes.

V gene TRBV5-4 combines with J gene TRBJ2-1, with D possibly matching TRBD2 (7 bases). CDR1 SGHNT and CDR2 YYREEE come from the germline V gene (reference sequence). The CDR3 totals 15 residues. Trimming removed 2 bases at V and 5 bases at J, with 14 bases between. The CDR3 sequence: CASSLEGGRDNEQFF. For the CDR3, the DNA is TGTGCCAGCAGCTTAGAGGGGGGGCGGGACAATGAGCAGTTCTTC.

This clone was observed a few times. This chain joins TRBV7-8 and TRBJ1-2; D unclear. The CDR3 sequence is 12 residues long. Per the germline V gene, CDR1 is SGHVS and CDR2 is FQNEAQ. Trimming took off 5 bases at V and 7 bases at J, with 11 bases between the two ends. CDR3 DNA: TGTGCCAGCAGCAGCCAGAGCGGTGGCTACACCTTC. Amino acids: CASSSQSGGYTF.

The chain has TRBV7-3 and TRBJ2-1, with 9 bases that match TRBD2. V lost 1 base and J lost 3; bases outside the gene matches: 10. The CDR3 runs to 18 residues. Per the germline V gene, CDR1 is SGHTA and CDR2 is FQGTGA. CDR3 residues: CASSLNWFSAGGYNEQFF. The CDR3, as DNA: TGTGCCAGCAGCTTAAATTGGTTTTCAGCGGGGGGCTACAATGAGCAGTTCTTC.

This clone has a handful of counts. This chain joins TRBV10-2 and TRBJ2-3; no definite D call. Germline CDR1 reads WSHSY; CDR2 reads SAAADI. Trimming stripped 6 bases from V and 6 bases from J, with 10 bases between. This CDR3 comprises 12 residues. This chain's CDR3 is CASRAPGDTQYF. The CDR3 nucleotides read TGCGCCAGCAGGGCCCCCGGGGATACGCAGTATTTT.

This clone was picked up a small number of times. The chain employs TRBV7-2 and TRBJ2-1; 8 nucleotides line up with TRBD2. V trimming: 3 bases; J trimming: 4 bases; junction bases outside the gene matches: 5. CDR1 and CDR2 (germline): SGHTA, FQGNSA. The CDR3 sequence is 15 residues long. The CDR3 DNA sequence: TGTGCCAGCAGCTTTCTTTCGGGGGGGTACAATGAGCAGTTCTTC. The encoded protein is CASSFLSGGYNEQFF.

The DNA of the CDR3 is TGTGCCAGCAGCCTCGATTTGCTAGCCGCACAAGAGACCCAGTACTTC. It encodes CASSLDLLAAQETQYF. This rearrangement joins TRBV5-5 to TRBJ2-5, with D maybe TRBD2 (5 bases). In germline, CDR1 is SGHKS, CDR2 YYEKEE (reference sequence). Trimming pared 4 bases from V and 2 bases from J, leaving 18 bases between. The CDR3 contains 16 residues.

Here the CDR3 reads CASSLLDRGTETQYF. CDR3 DNA: TGTGCCAGCAGCCTTTTGGACAGGGGAACAGAGACCCAGTACTTC. V gene TRBV7-9 combines with J gene TRBJ2-5, with TRBD1 identical over 9 bases. CDR1 and CDR2 (germline): SEHNR, FQNEAQ (reference sequence). Trimming removed 5 bases from V and 4 bases from J; junction bases left unmatched: 8. This CDR3 is 15 amino acids long.

The chain combines TRBV6-6 with TRBJ2-7; no reliable D call. The CDR3 loop spans 12 amino acids. Trimming took off 6 bases at V and 0 bases at J, with 6 bases between the two ends. CDR1 MNHNY and CDR2 SVGAGI come from the germline V gene (reference sequence). CDR3 bases: TGTGCCAGCAGGCCTAGCTCCTACGAGCAGTACTTC. This encodes CASRPSSYEQYF.

There are a few counts of this clone. V gene TRBV28 combines with J gene TRBJ1-2, with a tentative D call TRBD1 (6 bases). V was cut by 3 bases and J by 4 bases, with 12 bases left in between. Germline loops: CDR1 MDHEN, CDR2 SYDVKM. This CDR3 spans 14 amino acids. CDR3 region: CASSFQGYGYGYTF. In DNA form, the CDR3 reads TGTGCCAGCAGTTTCCAGGGGTATGGCTATGGCTACACCTTC.

The chain joins TRBV6-5 to TRBJ2-1; 10 nucleotides match TRBD1. V lost 9 bases to trimming and J lost 5 bases; unmatched junction nucleotides: 7. Germline V CDR1 and CDR2: MNHEY, SVGAGI. This CDR3 comprises 14 residues. The CDR3 sequence is CASPAGTGDNEQFF. CDR3 DNA sequence: TGTGCCAGTCCTGCCGGGACAGGGGACAATGAGCAGTTCTTC.

This chain connects TRBV29-1 to TRBJ2-3, with D uncertain. Germline V gives CDR1 SQVTM, CDR2 ANQGSEA. Trimming shortened V by 3 bases and J by 0 bases, and 7 bases separated the two germline ends. The CDR3 is 13 amino acids. The CDR3 spells CSVEGPSTDTQYF. The CDR3, as DNA: TGCAGCGTTGAGGGCCCTAGCACAGATACGCAGTATTTT.

This clone was detected only a few times. The chain combines TRBV28 with TRBJ2-7, with TRBD2 as a possible D gene (6 bases). CDR1 is MDHEN, CDR2 SYDVKM, per germline. V was trimmed by 6 bases and J by 3 bases, leaving 18 bases between them. This CDR3 contains 15 residues. CDR3 protein: CASRGYDGGIYEQYF. Written as DNA, the CDR3 is TGTGCCAGCAGGGGCTATGATGGGGGGATCTACGAGCAGTACTTC.

This clone appeared many times. This rearrangement joins TRBV10-3 to TRBJ2-7; 8 positions agree with TRBD1. V dropped 2 bases and J dropped 6; count of bases not matched to a gene: 3. CDR3 length: 13 amino acids. The germline CDR1 and CDR2 sequences are ENHRY and SYGVKD. In nucleotides, the CDR3 is TGTGCCATCAGTGAGACAGGGGGTGGCGAGCAGTACTTC. Residues: CAISETGGGEQYF.

This clone was found a few times. This sequence joins TRBV9 and TRBJ2-1; 10 bases agree with TRBD2. The germline V gene has CDR1 SGDLS and CDR2 YYNGEE. This CDR3 has 17 residues. With V trimmed by 0 bases and J by 8 bases, 11 bases remained unmatched. The CDR3 region has the DNA TGTGCCAGCAGCGTAGCTGGGCCAGCGGGGGGGCCCGATGAGCAGTTCTTC. Protein product: CASSVAGPAGGPDEQFF.

The rearrangement uses TRBV11-3 and TRBJ2-3; 8 bases fit TRBD2. Germline CDR1 and CDR2: SGHNT and YENEEA. V lost 5 bases and J lost 1; bases outside the gene matches: 2. The CDR3 loop spans 14 amino acids. In DNA, the CDR3 is TGTGCCAGCAGCAAGACTAGCGGCACAGATACGCAGTATTTT. Translated: CASSKTSGTDTQYF.

This chain links TRBV9 with TRBJ2-7; a weak D match, TRBD2 (5 bases). Trimming left V 0 bases short and J 3 bases short, with 16 bases between. Germline V gene data show CDR1 as SGDLS and CDR2 as YYNGEE. This CDR3 spans 16 amino acids. The CDR3, as DNA: TGTGCCAGCAGCGTAGGAGAAGCCGGGAAGAACTACGAGCAGTACTTC. The encoded protein is CASSVGEAGKNYEQYF.

This clone was seen a few times. The chain recombines TRBV29-1 with TRBJ1-1, with D possibly being TRBD1 (5 bases). V lost 5 bases, J lost 7 bases, and 17 bases lay in between. The CDR3 extends over 13 amino acids. Per germline, CDR1 SQVTM and CDR2 ANQGSEA. DNA for the CDR3: TGCAGCGTTATCCGGACCCAAAGGGGTGAAGCTTTCTTT. It codes for CSVIRTQRGEAFF.